The 31 T cell receptor beta chains reported below all come from one sample, sequenced in a study of T cell changes during pregnancy in multiple sclerosis. Sequencing was performed with immunoSEQ multiplex PCR; in TCRdb, only in-frame clones are kept and a portion is missing. The profile covers about 85,000 clones, with 80% to 95% appearing a single time and approximately 2.5% taken by the ten largest. This specimen was peripheral blood, taken in the first trimester of pregnancy. The receptors stem from a female donor with multiple sclerosis, enrolled in a pregnancy study.

The chain carries TRBV7-6 and TRBJ2-7; a weak D match, TRBD1 (6 bases). The CDR3 contains 14 residues. CDR1 is SGHVS and CDR2 is FNYEAQ in the germline V gene. With 5 bases removed from V and 3 bases from J, the gap between germline ends came to 14 bases. The CDR3 loop reads CASSPSGVHYEQYF. The CDR3 DNA reads TGTGCCAGCAGCCCGTCAGGGGTGCACTACGAGCAGTACTTC.

The chain employs TRBV11-2 and TRBJ1-4, with 9 bases lining up with TRBD1. The CDR3 length is 16 residues. J was trimmed by 7 bases and V by 5 bases; bases with no gene match: 11. The V gene's germline CDR1 is SGHAT and CDR2 FQNNGV. The CDR3: CASSTFLTGGREKLFF. CDR3 sequence (DNA): TGTGCCAGCAGCACGTTCCTGACAGGGGGACGTGAAAAACTGTTTTTT.

J is TRBJ1-6 and V is TRBV11-2, with a weak D call TRBD1 (5 bases). From germline, CDR1 is SGHAT and CDR2 FQNNGV. This CDR3 region has 13 residues. V lost 0 bases and J lost 9, with 6 bases in between. This chain's CDR3 is CASSLEGGSPLHF. The CDR3 DNA reads as TGTGCCAGCAGCTTAGAGGGGGGTTCACCCCTCCACTTT. The full variable domain, rest sourced from reference TRBV11-2 and TRBJ1-6, is EAGVAQSPRYKIIEKRQSVAFWCNPISGHATLYWYQQILGQGPKLLIQFQNNGVVDDSQLPKDRFSAERLKGVDSTLKIQPAKLEDSAVYLCASSLEGGSPLHFGNGTRLTVT.

The chain links TRBV11-2 to TRBJ1-3; 9 bases are a match to TRBD1. Germline V gene lookup returns CDR1 SGHAT and CDR2 FQNNGV. V shed 3 bases and J 0 bases; nucleotides not matched to a gene: 6. The CDR3 is 17 amino acids. DNA for the CDR3: TGTGCCAGCAGCTTTCACAGGGGGCTGGGCTCTGGAAACACCATATATTTT. It yields the protein CASSFHRGLGSGNTIYF.

The chain couples TRBV6-5 to TRBJ2-7, with a possible D match to TRBD1 (5 bases). This CDR3 region has 13 residues. Germline V gene sequence: CDR1 MNHEY, CDR2 SVGAGI. V was clipped by 0 bases and J by 6 bases, with 9 bases between them. The CDR3 spells CASSYSGVGEQYF. The CDR3 DNA sequence: TGTGCCAGCAGTTACTCAGGGGTGGGCGAGCAGTACTTC.

This chain connects TRBV14 to TRBJ1-2; D is unclear. The V end was cut by 4 bases, the J end by 4 bases, with 13 bases between. The CDR3 covers 14 residues. Germline V gene data show CDR1 as SGHDN and CDR2 as FVKESK. The CDR3: CASSRDKGGYGYTF. The CDR3 DNA follows: TGTGCCAGCAGCCGCGACAAGGGAGGCTATGGCTACACCTTC.

The gene calls are TRBV19 and TRBJ2-7; 9 bases map to TRBD1. The J segment lost 7 bases and the V segment lost 7 bases, leaving 17 bases of the junction unmatched. The CDR3 totals 16 residues. The germline gives CDR1 LNHDA, CDR2 SQIVND (reference sequence). Here the CDR3 reads CASTSESGTGSAEQYF. In DNA form, the CDR3 reads TGTGCCAGTACCTCTGAGTCCGGGACAGGGTCCGCTGAGCAGTACTTC.

V is TRBV2 and J is TRBJ2-1; 7 nucleotides agree with TRBD1. Losses at the gene ends were 4 bases for V and 9 bases for J; bases not matched to a gene: 6. CDR1 and CDR2 from the germline V gene are SNHLY and FYNNEI. This CDR3 contains 13 residues. The DNA of the CDR3 is TGTGCCAGCAGTGCCGACAGGGTAGGTGAGCAGTTCTTC. It codes for CASSADRVGEQFF.

V usage is TRBV6-5 and J usage is TRBJ1-1; a weak D match, TRBD1 (5 bases). Germline V lookup: CDR1 MNHEY, CDR2 SVGAGI. The CDR3 is made up of 16 amino acids. Trimming cost V 0 bases and J 0 bases, with 11 bases left between them. CDR3 bases: TGTGCCAGCAGTTACTCGATAGGCAGGGTGAACACTGAAGCTTTCTTT. Translated: CASSYSIGRVNTEAFF.

V and J are TRBV6-1 and TRBJ1-1, with D perhaps matching TRBD1 (5 bases). Per the germline V gene, CDR1 is MNHNS and CDR2 is SASEGT. The V and J ends lost 2 bases and 1 base respectively, with 8 bases between them. The CDR3 has 14 residues. Written as DNA, the CDR3 is TGTGCCAGCAGTGAAAGACAGAGGAACACTGAAGCTTTCTTT. It encodes CASSERQRNTEAFF.

The chain carries TRBV29-1 and TRBJ1-5; D might be TRBD1 (6 bases). This CDR3 has 13 amino acids. Germline V CDR1 and CDR2: SQVTM, ANQGSEA. The V and J ends lost 6 bases and 3 bases respectively, with 12 bases between them. The CDR3: CSVVDSLNQPQHF. The CDR3 region has the DNA TGCAGCGTCGTGGACAGCCTCAATCAGCCCCAGCATTTT.

This chain joins TRBV7-8 and TRBJ1-1; D unresolved. Germline V gene sequence: CDR1 SGHVS, CDR2 FQNEAQ. The CDR3 has 13 amino acids. V was clipped by 2 bases and J by 4 bases, with 8 bases between them. The CDR3 here is CASSLLEGTEAFF. Here the CDR3 DNA reads TGTGCCAGCAGCTTACTTGAGGGCACTGAAGCTTTCTTT.

J is TRBJ2-7 and V is TRBV2; 8 bases are a match to TRBD2. V trimming: 7 bases; J trimming: 5 bases; junction bases outside the gene matches: 13. The CDR3 covers 15 residues. Germline V gene lookup returns CDR1 SNHLY and CDR2 FYNNEI. The CDR3 protein is CASNVLAGGIHEQYF. CDR3 coding DNA: TGTGCCAGCAATGTTCTGGCGGGAGGAATCCACGAGCAGTACTTC.

V usage is TRBV6-1 and J usage is TRBJ2-1; D gene uncertain. Germline V gene data show CDR1 as MNHNS and CDR2 as SASEGT. The length of the CDR3 is 14 residues. The V end was cut by 2 bases, the J end by 5 bases, with 10 bases between. The CDR3 spells CASSELGYNNEQFF. CDR3 nucleotide sequence: TGTGCCAGCAGTGAATTGGGCTACAACAATGAGCAGTTCTTC.

This chain connects TRBV4-1 to TRBJ1-4, with 8 positions matching TRBD1. From germline, CDR1 is MGHRA and CDR2 YSYEKL. With 1 base clipped from V and 3 bases from J, the junction kept 7 bases outside the gene matches. CDR3 size: 17 residues. The CDR3 region has the DNA TGCGCCAGCAGCCAAGTTTCCAGGGGGCCAGCTAATGAAAAACTGTTTTTT. Translated, it gives CASSQVSRGPANEKLFF.

The chain is built from TRBV11-2 and TRBJ2-1, with 11 bases fitting TRBD2. The CDR3 has 17 residues. With V trimmed by 1 base and J by 2 bases, 4 bases remained unmatched. Germline V gene lookup returns CDR1 SGHAT and CDR2 FQNNGV. As DNA, the CDR3 is TGTGCCAGCAGCTTAGGGGGACTAGCGGCCGCCTACAATGAGCAGTTCTTC. Translating it yields CASSLGGLAAAYNEQFF.

The CDR3 sequence: CASTPSGVWETQYF. Here the CDR3 DNA reads TGTGCCAGCACCCCAAGCGGGGTTTGGGAGACCCAGTACTTC. This chain joins TRBV6-6 and TRBJ2-5; 7 bases line up with TRBD2. The CDR3 totals 14 residues. CDR1 MNHNY and CDR2 SVGAGI come from the germline V gene (reference sequence). With 7 bases clipped from V and 5 bases from J, the junction kept 10 bases outside the gene matches.

The chain is built from TRBV27 and TRBJ1-1; weak D call: TRBD1 (6 bases). The CDR3 contains 13 residues. Germline values: CDR1 MNHEY, CDR2 SMNVEV (reference sequence). The V gene lost 7 bases and the J gene lost 4 bases, with 13 bases spanning the gap. CDR3 sequence: CASTPLGATEAFF. DNA for the CDR3: TGTGCCAGCACTCCTCTGGGGGCCACTGAAGCTTTCTTT.

The chain recombines TRBV11-3 with TRBJ2-4; unclear D gene. The CDR3 sequence is 15 residues long. The V gene's germline CDR1 is SGHNT and CDR2 YENEEA. The V and J ends lost 5 bases and 2 bases respectively, with 13 bases between them. As DNA, the CDR3 is TGTGCCAGCAGCCTGAGCTCGTCCTCCAAAAACATTCAGTACTTC. Protein sequence: CASSLSSSSKNIQYF.

The chain couples TRBV27 to TRBJ1-2; tentatively, D is TRBD1 (6 bases). This CDR3 is 14 amino acids long. V was shortened by 7 bases and J by 7 bases, with 19 bases between the two germline ends. Looked up from germline, CDR1 is MNHEY and CDR2 is SMNVEV (reference sequence). CDR3 DNA sequence: TGTGCCAGCACCTCCAGGGTACAGGGCCCTGGCTACACCTTC. Encoded protein: CASTSRVQGPGYTF.

This rearrangement joins TRBV28 to TRBJ1-1; 9 positions match TRBD1. This CDR3 region has 15 residues. Germline V gene sequence: CDR1 MDHEN, CDR2 SYDVKM. The V and J ends lost 4 bases and 3 bases, in that order; junction bases with no gene match: 6. CDR3 in DNA: TGTGCCAGCAGTTCTTACAGGGGGCGCGACACTGAAGCTTTCTTT. It yields the protein CASSSYRGRDTEAFF. Full variable domain (missing parts from reference TRBV28 and TRBJ1-1): DVKVTQSSRYLVKRTGEKVFLECVQDMDHENMFWYRQDPGLGLRLIYFSYDVKMKEKGDIPEGYSVSREKKERFSLILESASTNQTSMYLCASSSYRGRDTEAFFGQGTRLTVV.

This chain joins TRBV13 and TRBJ1-1; 9 bases match TRBD1. The CDR3 sequence is 14 residues long. The J segment lost 10 bases and the V segment lost 5 bases, leaving 11 bases of the junction unmatched. CDR1 and CDR2 (germline): PRHDT, FYEKMQ (reference sequence). The CDR3 DNA sequence: TGTGCCAGCAGCAGATCGGGACAGGGCTATGGAGCTTTCTTT. It codes for CASSRSGQGYGAFF. Complete variable domain (other parts from reference TRBV13 and TRBJ1-1): AAGVIQSPRHLIKEKRETATLKCYPIPRHDTVYWYQQGPGQDPQFLISFYEKMQSDKGSIPDRFSAQQFSDYHSELNMSSLELGDSALYFCASSRSGQGYGAFFGQGTRLTVV.

This sequence joins TRBV9 and TRBJ2-1; 13 bases align to TRBD2. CDR1 is SGDLS and CDR2 is YYNGEE in the germline V gene. J gave up 0 bases and V 5 bases, and 2 bases lay outside the gene matches. This CDR3 region has 16 residues. The CDR3 is CASSRTSGSSYNEQFF. The CDR3 DNA follows: TGTGCCAGCAGTCGGACTAGCGGGAGCTCCTACAATGAGCAGTTCTTC.

The V gene is TRBV5-8, the J gene TRBJ2-6, with TRBD1 matching over 11 bases. Looked up from germline, CDR1 is SGHTS and CDR2 is YDEGEE. This CDR3 is built from 17 residues. The junction had 4 bases not matched to a gene; V was cut back by 2 bases and J by 3 bases. CDR3 in DNA: TGTGCCAGCAGCTTTGGACAGGGGGCCGGTGGGGCCAACGTCCTGACTTTC. Translating gives CASSFGQGAGGANVLTF.

CDR3 sequence reads: CSAILRTDRYEQYF. As DNA, the CDR3 is TGCAGCGCCATTCTGAGGACAGATCGATACGAGCAGTACTTC. V and J are TRBV29-1 and TRBJ2-7; perhaps TRBD1 as D (6 bases). The V end lost 7 bases, the J end lost 4 bases, and 20 bases lay between the germline ends. The CDR3 runs 14 residues. Germline V gene data show CDR1 as SQVTM and CDR2 as ANQGSEA.

The J gene is TRBJ2-7, the V gene TRBV6-5, with 7 bases fitting TRBD1. The CDR3 covers 15 residues. The V gene's germline CDR1 is MNHEY and CDR2 SVGAGI. The J segment lost 0 bases and the V segment lost 5 bases, leaving 7 bases of the junction unmatched. The CDR3 sequence is CASSPDRDSSYEQYF. The DNA of the CDR3 is TGTGCCAGCAGTCCCGACCGGGACAGCTCCTACGAGCAGTACTTC.

CDR3 sequence: CASSWPGQGPEQYF. As DNA, the CDR3 is TGTGCCAGCAGCTGGCCGGGACAGGGTCCCGAGCAGTACTTC. The chain combines TRBV5-4 with TRBJ2-7; 9 nucleotides line up with TRBD1. Germline-derived CDR1 and CDR2 are SGHNT and YYREEE (reference sequence). V lost 3 bases, J lost 6 bases, and 7 bases stayed unmatched. This CDR3 is built from 14 residues.

This sequence joins TRBV7-6 and TRBJ2-2; 11 bases are a match to TRBD2. J was trimmed by 6 bases and V by 3 bases; bases with no gene match: 6. This CDR3 is 16 amino acids long. In germline, CDR1 is SGHVS, CDR2 FNYEAQ. The CDR3 DNA follows: TGTGCCAGCAGCTTGGGTAGCGGGAGGGCCGCCGGGGAGCTGTTTTTT. This sequence encodes CASSLGSGRAAGELFF. Full variable domain (rest looked up from reference TRBV7-6 and TRBJ2-2): GAGVSQSPRYKVTKRGQDVALRCDPISGHVSLYWYRQALGQGPEFLTYFNYEAQQDKSGLPNDRFSAERPEGSISTLTIQRTEQRDSAMYRCASSLGSGRAAGELFFGEGSRLTVL.

This clone has a single count. This chain joins TRBV6-5 and TRBJ1-1, with D possibly TRBD1 on 6 matching bases. Germline V CDR1 and CDR2: MNHEY, SVGAGI. The CDR3 has 11 residues. V lost 6 bases and J lost 11, with 13 bases in between. The CDR3 loop reads CASSQGREAFF. In DNA, the CDR3 is TGTGCCAGCAGCCAGGGGAGGGAGGCTTTCTTT.

A single count supports this clone. V gene TRBV28 combines with J gene TRBJ1-1; no clear D gene. V was shortened by 3 bases and J by 0 bases, with 14 bases between the two germline ends. CDR3 length: 16 residues. CDR1 and CDR2 (germline): MDHEN, SYDVKM. CDR3 residues: CASSLSQARMNTEAFF. The CDR3, as DNA: TGTGCCAGCAGTTTGAGCCAGGCTCGCATGAACACTGAAGCTTTCTTT.

The chain is built from TRBV5-1 and TRBJ2-2; TRBD2 matches at 7 bases. The CDR3 sequence is 17 residues long. Germline CDR1 reads SGHRS; CDR2 reads YFSETQ. V was clipped by 3 bases and J by 0 bases; unmatched bases: 8. In nucleotides, the CDR3 is TGCGCCAGCAGCTACTTGACTAGCCCAACGAACACCGGGGAGCTGTTTTTT. Its protein product is CASSYLTSPTNTGELFF.